These T cell receptor beta chains were read from a single sample in a study of spatial heterogeneity in lung cancer. In TCRdb, the 5' RACE reads were re-called with MiXCR into one record per CDR3 protein. The data contain about 52,000 distinct CDR3 sequences, 6% to 8.5% of them singletons. The sequencing here drew on PBMCs, taken at follow-up. Receptors originate from a female donor with early-stage non-small cell lung cancer. Both conserved end residues are part of each CDR3. The order of the fields is CDR3 protein, D gene, J gene, V gene. D genes are given only for firm matches.

CASSQDRERTQYF	NA	TRBJ2-5	TRBV3-1
CASSPGQGMNTEAFF	TRBD1	TRBJ1-1	TRBV4-1
CASSPLDANTGELFF	NA	TRBJ2-2	TRBV5-1
CSAKGLAVTDTQYF	TRBD2	TRBJ2-3	TRBV20-1
CASTPTGADTQYF	NA	TRBJ2-3	TRBV11-2
CASSGGPATDTQYF	NA	TRBJ2-3	TRBV5-1
CASSVLQGNEEQYF	TRBD1	TRBJ2-7	TRBV5-1
CATKTGEGTDTQYF	TRBD1	TRBJ2-3	TRBV10-3
CASEVQETQYF	NA	TRBJ2-5	TRBV7-9
CASSQSGKPFGKLFF	NA	TRBJ1-4	TRBV14
CASRSQLYGYTF	NA	TRBJ1-2	TRBV2
CASRDNRDRDTQYF	TRBD1	TRBJ2-3	TRBV2
CASSRGSLSSGNTIYF	NA	TRBJ1-3	TRBV6-5
CSARKTGTFGYGYTF	NA	TRBJ1-2	TRBV20-1
CASSFSRDRGVNEQFF	NA	TRBJ2-1	TRBV12-3/TRBV12-4
CASSRGTSSNQPQHF	NA	TRBJ1-5	TRBV5-1
CASSGTGAEQYF	TRBD1	TRBJ2-7	TRBV2
CASSQEGEGMSNQPQHF	NA	TRBJ1-5	TRBV14
CASQERGSGNSPLHF	NA	TRBJ1-6	TRBV3-1
CASSQDGAGIYEQYF	NA	TRBJ2-7	TRBV4-3